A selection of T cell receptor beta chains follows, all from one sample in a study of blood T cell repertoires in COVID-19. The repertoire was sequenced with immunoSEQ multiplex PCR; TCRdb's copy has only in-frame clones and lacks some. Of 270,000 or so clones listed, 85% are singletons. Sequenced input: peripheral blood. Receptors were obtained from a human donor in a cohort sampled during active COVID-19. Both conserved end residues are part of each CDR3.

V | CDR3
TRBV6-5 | CASSFGGALGTEAFF
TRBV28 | CASSFRAEPALEQFF
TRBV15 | CATSRDRGQGKETQYF
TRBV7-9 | CASSLAETGELFF
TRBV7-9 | CASSLSSSTDTQYF
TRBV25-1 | CASSEMGIGQGETQYF
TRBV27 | CASSLGTGPSPLHF
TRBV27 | CASSLSGGYGYTF
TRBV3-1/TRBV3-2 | CASSQVWGRRTEAFF
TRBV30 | CAWSDPGQGAETQYF
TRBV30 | CAWSVLQGRQPQHF
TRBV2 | CASSESVVTGTEAFF
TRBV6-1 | CASSDRTGYSNQPQHF
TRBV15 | CATSRGTSGGLNEQFF
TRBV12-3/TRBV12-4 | CAQQGDADTQYF
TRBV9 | CASSVGGTSGTYEQYF
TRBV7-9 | CASSWTSTGPEQYF
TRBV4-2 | CASSQDGPELFF
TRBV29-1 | CSVVSRNTEAFF
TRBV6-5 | CASRAEPTMDGYTF
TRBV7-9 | CASSGDRVFTF